This T cell receptor beta chain was captured by sequencing in a study of read filtering for tumor transcriptome and immune sequencing. Study summary: After DNase treatment, RNA was made into whole-transcriptome libraries.

CDR1 MDHEN and CDR2 SYDVKM come from the germline V gene. This CDR3 region has 14 residues. This library used approximately 0.4 ug RNA and molecular barcoded adaptors spanning alpha/delta and beta/gamma chains. TCRdb redid the calling of the reads with MiXCR, one entry per CDR3 protein. Here the sample spans tens of thousands of distinct CDR3 sequences, around 11% being singletons. On this clonotype: One end of the junction varies from germline; a read error may be responsible.

This TCR derives from a donor aged 40 or over with multiple myeloma. The sequenced sample consisted of a population of CD138-negative cells sorted from bone marrow. The genes are TRBV28 and TRBJ2-7; D is perhaps TRBD2 (6 bases). The CDR3 is CANSPSGATYEQYF. The DNA for the CDR3 is TGTGCCAACAGTCCCTCGGGAGCAACCTACGAGCAGTATTTC.